These 17 T cell receptor beta chains came from one sample sequenced in a study of cytomegalovirus exposure and HLA in healthy donors. Use of 60 Vbeta and 13 Jbeta primers characterized the PCR. Profiled with immunoSEQ multiplex PCR; TCRdb holds only in-frame clones, not every one. The sample totals 75,000 to 85,000 clones. Specimen: PBMCs. All receptors derive from a man between 50 and 59 years old in good health and CMV-seronegative.

The rearrangement uses TRBV6-1 and TRBJ2-7, with 8 nucleotides matching TRBD1. This CDR3 has 15 amino acids. Germline V CDR1 and CDR2: MNHNS, SASEGT. The V and J ends lost 4 bases and 5 bases, in that order; junction bases with no gene match: 10. The CDR3 sequence: CASSAGQGSFDEQYF. CDR3 nucleotides: TGTGCCAGCAGTGCCGGACAGGGTAGTTTCGACGAGCAGTACTTC.

V usage is TRBV28 and J usage is TRBJ1-4; 7 nucleotides line up with TRBD1. This CDR3 region has 14 residues. Germline loops: CDR1 MDHEN, CDR2 SYDVKM. Trimming removed 7 bases from V and 3 bases from J; junction bases left unmatched: 5. The CDR3 is CASIPGTANEKLFF. For the CDR3, the DNA is TGTGCCAGCATCCCGGGGACAGCTAATGAAAAACTGTTTTTT.

This chain connects TRBV9 to TRBJ2-3; a weak D match, TRBD1 (6 bases). The germline V and J ends were trimmed by 4 bases and 0 bases, with 12 bases remaining between them. Germline V gene data show CDR1 as SGDLS and CDR2 as YYNGEE. CDR3 length: 15 amino acids. CDR3 sequence reads: CASSPTGISTDTQYF. CDR3 DNA: TGTGCCAGCAGCCCAACAGGGATTAGCACAGATACGCAGTATTTT.

The chain combines TRBV6-4 with TRBJ1-1; 8 bases are shared with TRBD1. This CDR3 contains 12 residues. J lost 4 bases, V lost 10 bases, and 5 bases had no gene match. Per the germline V gene, CDR1 is MRHNA and CDR2 is SNTAGT. The CDR3 loop reads CATITGGTEAFF. As DNA, the CDR3 is TGTGCCACTATCACAGGGGGCACTGAAGCTTTCTTT.

The chain links TRBV7-6 to TRBJ1-3, with D possibly TRBD1 on 6 matching bases. Trimming left V 8 bases short and J 4 bases short, with 12 bases between. This CDR3 region has 13 residues. Germline V gene data show CDR1 as SGHVS and CDR2 as FNYEAQ. The CDR3 nucleotides are TGTGCCAGCGGAAGGGGGTCGGGAAACACCATATATTTT. Its protein is CASGRGSGNTIYF.

The chain uses TRBV18 and TRBJ2-7; 12 nucleotides align to TRBD1. The ends lost 4 bases at V and 5 bases at J; junction bases unmatched: 3. The CDR3 spans 14 residues. CDR1 and CDR2 from the germline V gene are KGHSH and LQKENI. Here the CDR3 DNA reads TGTGCCAGCTCACGGGGACAGGGGGCTCACGAGCAGTACTTC. This gives the protein CASSRGQGAHEQYF.

This chain connects TRBV4-3 to TRBJ2-5, with TRBD1 matching over 7 bases. J lost 2 bases, V lost 3 bases, and 6 bases had no gene match. This CDR3 region has 15 residues. Looked up from germline, CDR1 is LGHNA and CDR2 is YSLEER. In DNA form, the CDR3 reads TGCGCCAGCAGCCAGAGACCCAGGGGGCAAGAGACCCAGTACTTC. This encodes CASSQRPRGQETQYF.

The chain uses TRBV15 and TRBJ1-2; perhaps TRBD1 as D (5 bases). CDR3 size: 14 residues. Per germline, CDR1 LNHNV and CDR2 YYDKDF (reference sequence). The ends were cut back, 5 bases at V and 0 bases at J, with 10 bases in the middle. For the CDR3, the DNA is TGTGCCACCAGCGCGGGGGGATCTAACTATGGCTACACCTTC. The encoded protein is CATSAGGSNYGYTF. The full variable domain, completed using reference TRBV15 and TRBJ1-2, is DAMVIQNPRYQVTQFGKPVTLSCSQTLNHNVMYWYQQKSSQAPKLLFHYYDKDFNNEADTPDNFQSRRPNTSFCFLDIRSPGLGDTAMYLCATSAGGSNYGYTFGSGTRLTVV.

This chain connects TRBV10-1 to TRBJ2-2; 8 nucleotides match TRBD1. Germline lookup yields CDR1 WNHNN and CDR2 SYGVQD (reference sequence). Losses at the gene ends were 0 bases for V and 0 bases for J; bases not matched to a gene: 3. The CDR3 is 17 residues long. Here the CDR3 DNA reads TGCGCCAGCAGTGAGTCGGACAGGGTCCCGAACACCGGGGAGCTGTTTTTT. Translating it yields CASSESDRVPNTGELFF.

The V and J genes are TRBV27 and TRBJ2-7, with D perhaps TRBD2 (7 bases). The CDR3 is made up of 14 amino acids. Trimming shortened V by 10 bases and J by 6 bases, and 22 bases separated the two germline ends. Germline V gene sequence: CDR1 MNHEY, CDR2 SMNVEV (reference sequence). This CDR3 reads CATRGRGRHGEQYF. In nucleotides, the CDR3 is TGTGCCACCCGGGGGCGGGGGCGCCACGGCGAGCAGTACTTC.

The chain couples TRBV27 to TRBJ1-6, with D possibly being TRBD1 (6 bases). Trimming shortened V by 5 bases and J by 6 bases, and 11 bases separated the two germline ends. The CDR3 runs 14 residues. Germline V gene sequence: CDR1 MNHEY, CDR2 SMNVEV (reference sequence). Written as DNA, the CDR3 is TGTGCCAGCAGTAGGCTACAGGGTAATTCACCCCTCCACTTT. Its protein product is CASSRLQGNSPLHF.

This chain connects TRBV4-2 to TRBJ1-5; 7 bases agree with TRBD1. The CDR3 is 14 residues long. The germline V gene encodes CDR1 LGHNA and CDR2 YNFKEQ. J was trimmed by 7 bases and V by 6 bases; bases with no gene match: 9. The CDR3 DNA reads as TGTGCCAGCAGACGGACAGGAGGAGGACAGCCCCAGCATTTT. Its protein is CASRRTGGGQPQHF.

The genes are TRBV7-6 and TRBJ2-7; 7 nucleotides agree with TRBD1. The CDR3 runs to 15 residues. Germline CDR1 reads SGHVS; CDR2 reads FNYEAQ. The V and J ends lost 1 base and 4 bases, in that order; junction bases with no gene match: 7. CDR3 amino acids: CASSLDLGQVYEQYF. The DNA of the CDR3 is TGTGCCAGCAGCTTAGATTTAGGACAGGTGTACGAGCAGTACTTC.

This chain connects TRBV5-4 to TRBJ1-1, with a tentative D call TRBD1 (6 bases). CDR1 is SGHNT and CDR2 is YYREEE in the germline V gene (reference sequence). V was shortened by 1 base and J by 5 bases, with 18 bases between the two germline ends. The CDR3 extends over 16 amino acids. CDR3 in amino acids: CASSLFQGIGSTEAFF. CDR3 nucleotide sequence: TGTGCCAGCAGCTTGTTCCAGGGGATCGGCTCTACTGAAGCTTTCTTT.

The rearrangement uses TRBV7-9 and TRBJ1-2; 9 bases match TRBD1. The CDR3 has 14 residues. V shed 5 bases, J shed 7 bases, and the junction held 8 bases outside the gene matches. The germline V gene has CDR1 SEHNR and CDR2 FQNEAQ (reference sequence). The CDR3 loop reads CASSPKDRGGGYTF. The CDR3 DNA follows: TGTGCCAGCAGCCCTAAGGACAGGGGAGGTGGCTACACCTTC.

The chain employs TRBV7-3 and TRBJ1-1, with 7 bases fitting TRBD1. Trimming cost V 4 bases and J 4 bases; bases outside gene matches: 3. Germline lookup yields CDR1 SGHTA and CDR2 FQGTGA. The CDR3 covers 13 residues. The CDR3: CASSSAGGTEAFF. CDR3 bases: TGTGCCAGCAGCTCCGCAGGGGGCACTGAAGCTTTCTTT. Supplemented by reference TRBV7-3 and TRBJ1-1, the full variable domain reads GAGVSQTPSNKVTEKGKYVELRCDPISGHTALYWYRQSLGQGPEFLIYFQGTGAADDSGLPNDRFFAVRPEGSVSTLKIQRTERGDSAVYLCASSSAGGTEAFFGQGTRLTVV.

DNA of the CDR3: TGTGCCAGCAGCCCGGGACTCTCTAGCACAGATACGCAGTATTTT. Protein product: CASSPGLSSTDTQYF. The V and J genes are TRBV28 and TRBJ2-3, with D possibly being TRBD2 (6 bases). V was trimmed by 6 bases and J by 0 bases, leaving 13 bases between them. Germline V gives CDR1 MDHEN, CDR2 SYDVKM. The CDR3 totals 15 residues. Variable domain in full (rest from reference TRBV28 and TRBJ2-3): DVKVTQSSRYLVKRTGEKVFLECVQDMDHENMFWYRQDPGLGLRLIYFSYDVKMKEKGDIPEGYSVSREKKERFSLILESASTNQTSMYLCASSPGLSSTDTQYFGPGTRLTVL.